The 26 T cell receptor beta chains below were found in one sample sequenced in a study of shared clonotypes between healthy human individuals. Assay used: immunoSEQ multiplex PCR; TCRdb lists only in-frame clones, some missing. In the table there are about 2.2 million clones, just over 90% of which are singletons. Only CD45RO-negative cells positively selected for CCR7 counted as naive CD8 cells, so terminally differentiated effector memory CD45RA+ cells were excluded. The sample was naive CD8+ T cells from PBMCs. Source of these receptors: a man in his late teens or twenties in good health. Some clones in this sample may be carry-over from other donors' samples.

Remarks on this clone: Other DNA sequences of this sample code for an identical CDR3. The chain is built from TRBV7-9 and TRBJ2-7; TRBD1 or TRBD2 may be the D gene (5 bases each). The ends were cut back, 5 bases at V and 2 bases at J, with 13 bases in the middle. CDR3 size: 14 residues. Germline values: CDR1 SEHNR, CDR2 FQNEAQ (reference sequence). Written as DNA, the CDR3 is TGTGCCAGCAGCCCAGGCACGGGGCCCTACGAGCAGTACTTC. It yields the protein CASSPGTGPYEQYF.

The chain is built from TRBV13 and TRBJ2-7, with TRBD1 matching over 8 bases. V trimming: 5 bases; J trimming: 6 bases; junction bases outside the gene matches: 9. Germline CDR1 is PRHDT and CDR2 is FYEKMQ (reference sequence). CDR3 length: 14 residues. CDR3 sequence reads: CASSKRTGNGEQYF. Here the CDR3 DNA reads TGTGCCAGCAGCAAACGGACAGGGAACGGCGAGCAGTACTTC.

This clone was observed a few times. The CDR3 DNA follows: TGTGCCAGCAGCCTCCATGGTGAGACCCAGTACTTC. This translates into CASSLHGETQYF. The chain uses TRBV7-6 and TRBJ2-5; D gene unclear. Germline V gene sequence: CDR1 SGHVS, CDR2 FNYEAQ. This CDR3 spans 12 amino acids. Trimming pared 5 bases from V and 5 bases from J, leaving 9 bases between.

The V and J genes are TRBV27 and TRBJ1-6; 7 bases are shared with TRBD1. Germline V gives CDR1 MNHEY, CDR2 SMNVEV (reference sequence). V shed 0 bases, J shed 9 bases, and the junction held 5 bases outside the gene matches. The CDR3 has 15 residues. The CDR3 spells CASSLSGTVGSPLHF. As DNA, the CDR3 is TGTGCCAGCAGTTTATCCGGGACAGTCGGTTCACCCCTCCACTTT.

This clone has more than one count but fewer than ten. The DNA is left out, because the CDR3 cannot be placed on it with certainty; the CDR3 is given as TCRdb lists it. The J gene is TRBJ1-5, the V gene TRBV27; the D call of TRBD1 is as the table states it, not checked on the DNA. CDR1 is MNHEY and CDR2 is SMNVEV in the germline V gene (reference sequence). 16 amino acids form the CDR3, both terminal residues included. CDR3 sequence reads: CASSSSTGEISQPQHF.

V and J are TRBV11-2 and TRBJ2-2; 11 bases fit TRBD2. CDR3 length equals 16 residues. The V gene end was trimmed by 3 bases and the J gene end by 6 bases; junction bases not matched to a gene: 6. Germline assignment: CDR1 SGHAT and CDR2 FQNNGV. The CDR3 nucleotides read TGTGCCAGCAGCTTTGTACTAGCGGGAGAGGCCGGGGAGCTGTTTTTT. As protein: CASSFVLAGEAGELFF.

This chain connects TRBV11-2 to TRBJ1-1, with no clear D. Germline loops: CDR1 SGHAT, CDR2 FQNNGV. The CDR3 is 11 amino acids. V dropped 8 bases and J dropped 8 bases, with 12 bases sitting between them. The CDR3 sequence: CASRSIQEAFF. For the CDR3, the DNA is TGTGCCAGCCGTAGCATCCAAGAAGCTTTCTTT.

J is TRBJ2-5 and V is TRBV4-1, with 9 bases lining up with TRBD2. CDR1 and CDR2 from the germline V gene are MGHRA and YSYEKL. The CDR3 spans 15 residues. Losses at the gene ends were 4 bases for V and 5 bases for J; bases not matched to a gene: 8. The CDR3 sequence: CASSPNSGSEETQYF. CDR3 sequence (DNA): TGCGCCAGCAGCCCAAATAGCGGGAGTGAGGAGACCCAGTACTTC.

The CDR3 DNA is TGTGCCAGCAGTCCCCCAAGGAGGGTACCTGAAGCTTTCTTT. Its translation: CASSPPRRVPEAFF. This chain links TRBV7-9 with TRBJ1-1, with D uncertain. Between the trimmed V and J ends, which lost 6 bases and 6 bases, there was a span of 17 bases. The CDR3 runs to 14 residues. The germline V gene has CDR1 SEHNR and CDR2 FQNEAQ (reference sequence).

The CDR3 DNA follows: TGTGCCAGCAGCTTAGAAAAGACAGCGAGAATCACCTACAATGAGCAGTTCTTC. It codes for CASSLEKTARITYNEQFF. The rearrangement joins TRBV7-6 to TRBJ2-1; D is perhaps TRBD1 (5 bases). The germline V gene encodes CDR1 SGHVS and CDR2 FNYEAQ. The CDR3 runs 18 residues. V was shortened by 1 base and J by 2 bases, with 18 bases between the two germline ends.

V gene TRBV27 combines with J gene TRBJ2-1; possibly TRBD1 for D (6 bases). Germline CDR1 is MNHEY and CDR2 is SMNVEV (reference sequence). With 5 bases removed from V and 9 bases from J, the gap between germline ends came to 14 bases. The CDR3 consists of 13 residues. CDR3 in DNA: TGTGCCAGCAGTCTACAGGGTGGCCCTGAGCAGTTCTTC. As protein: CASSLQGGPEQFF.

The count of this clone is one. The chain links TRBV7-9 to TRBJ1-1; D might be TRBD1 (6 bases). This CDR3 is 15 amino acids long. V lost 1 base, J lost 1 base, and 10 bases lay in between. Germline V gives CDR1 SEHNR, CDR2 FQNEAQ (reference sequence). CDR3: CASSLDGTPNTEAFF. Here the CDR3 DNA reads TGTGCCAGCAGCTTAGATGGGACACCGAACACTGAAGCTTTCTTT.

This clone was detected a few times. CDR3 region: CASSVLGRTNEKLFF. The CDR3 coding sequence is TGTGCCAGCAGCGTATTGGGGAGGACTAATGAAAAACTGTTTTTT. The rearrangement links TRBV9 to TRBJ1-4, with D hard to call. CDR3 length: 15 residues. V was cut by 1 base and J by 2 bases, with 9 bases left in between. Germline CDR1 reads SGDLS; CDR2 reads YYNGEE.

This chain joins TRBV5-1 and TRBJ1-1; D possibly corresponds to TRBD1 (5 bases). CDR1 SGHRS and CDR2 YFSETQ come from the germline V gene. The CDR3 covers 14 residues. Trimming removed 5 bases at V and 3 bases at J, with 14 bases between. The CDR3 coding sequence is TGCGCCAGCAGTCCCCGGGGGTCGGACACTGAAGCTTTCTTT. It specifies CASSPRGSDTEAFF.

CDR3 in amino acids: CAISNAGSYNEQFF. The CDR3 coding sequence is TGTGCCATCAGCAATGCGGGATCCTACAATGAGCAGTTCTTC. The chain combines TRBV10-3 with TRBJ2-1; D might be TRBD2 (6 bases). Trimming removed 6 bases at V and 1 base at J, with 10 bases between. CDR1 is ENHRY and CDR2 is SYGVKD in the germline V gene. The CDR3 spans 14 residues.

Concerning this clone itself: Other DNA sequences in the same sample also yield this CDR3. V gene TRBV27 combines with J gene TRBJ2-7; either TRBD1 or TRBD2 may fit D (5 bases each). CDR1 is MNHEY and CDR2 is SMNVEV in the germline V gene (reference sequence). The CDR3 totals 14 residues. V lost 4 bases, J lost 2 bases, and 12 bases lay in between. The CDR3 spells CASSYRDGTYEQYF. CDR3 DNA sequence: TGTGCCAGCAGTTACCGGGACGGTACCTACGAGCAGTACTTC.

This sequence joins TRBV7-6 and TRBJ2-1; 9 bases fit TRBD2. The J segment lost 6 bases and the V segment lost 7 bases, leaving 16 bases of the junction unmatched. This CDR3 is 17 amino acids long. From germline, CDR1 is SGHVS and CDR2 FNYEAQ. CDR3 loop: CASTDVLGGRAGNEQFF. CDR3 in DNA: TGTGCCAGCACGGATGTTCTCGGCGGGAGGGCCGGCAATGAGCAGTTCTTC.

This clone was recorded only once. The same CDR3 is also encoded by other DNA sequences in this sample. The chain joins TRBV5-1 to TRBJ2-7; D is unresolved. V dropped 3 bases and J dropped 4 bases, with 5 bases sitting between them. The length of the CDR3 is 11 residues. Germline V CDR1 and CDR2: SGHRS, YFSETQ. The CDR3 coding sequence is TGCGCCAGCAGCTCTACGTACGAGCAGTACTTC. Translation gives CASSSTYEQYF.

The chain has TRBV5-1 and TRBJ2-5; 11 bases match TRBD2. This CDR3 is built from 16 residues. Germline V gives CDR1 SGHRS, CDR2 YFSETQ. The trim removed 0 bases at V and 5 bases at J, leaving 6 bases unmatched. The CDR3 protein is CASSLALAGGVETQYF. For the CDR3, the DNA is TGCGCCAGCAGCTTGGCCTTAGCGGGAGGGGTTGAGACCCAGTACTTC.

V and J are TRBV6-1 and TRBJ2-7; D gene uncertain. Trimming shortened V by 6 bases and J by 0 bases, and 12 bases separated the two germline ends. The CDR3 totals 14 residues. Looked up from germline, CDR1 is MNHNS and CDR2 is SASEGT. The CDR3 region has the DNA TGTGCCAGCAGCGCGGCATTCCCCTCCTACGAGCAGTACTTC. The encoded protein is CASSAAFPSYEQYF.

About this clone: This specimen includes other DNA sequences encoding the same CDR3. The chain has TRBV7-9 and TRBJ2-7; D gene unclear. V was shortened by 5 bases and J by 0 bases, with 8 bases between the two germline ends. Germline V gene data show CDR1 as SEHNR and CDR2 as FQNEAQ (reference sequence). The CDR3 consists of 13 residues. The CDR3 sequence is CASSPRVSYEQYF. The CDR3 coding sequence is TGTGCCAGCAGCCCCCGTGTCTCCTACGAGCAGTACTTC. The entire variable domain, with the rest obtained from reference TRBV7-9 and TRBJ2-7, is as follows: DTGVSQNPRHKITKRGQNVTFRCDPISEHNRLYWYRQTLGQGPEFLTYFQNEAQLEKSRLLSDRFSAERPKGSFSTLEIQRTEQGDSAMYLCASSPRVSYEQYFGPGTRLTVT.

The gene calls are TRBV9 and TRBJ2-7; D not certain. The V gene's germline CDR1 is SGDLS and CDR2 YYNGEE. The CDR3 spans 11 residues. V was clipped by 1 base and J by 3 bases, with 2 bases between them. The CDR3 coding sequence is TGTGCCAGCAGCGTAAACTACGAGCAGTACTTC. Protein sequence: CASSVNYEQYF.

This rearrangement joins TRBV11-2 to TRBJ2-5; unclear D gene. In germline, CDR1 is SGHAT, CDR2 FQNNGV. The CDR3 contains 14 residues. Trimming cost V 2 bases and J 5 bases, with 12 bases left between them. The chain's CDR3 is CASSLWAPAETQYF. The CDR3 coding sequence is TGTGCCAGCAGCTTATGGGCCCCAGCGGAGACCCAGTACTTC.

The chain is built from TRBV27 and TRBJ1-1; 7 bases map to TRBD1. The V and J ends lost 3 bases and 0 bases, in that order; junction bases with no gene match: 4. The length of the CDR3 is 15 residues. CDR1 MNHEY and CDR2 SMNVEV come from the germline V gene (reference sequence). CDR3 in DNA: TGTGCCAGCAGTTTTTGGGACAGCATGAACACTGAAGCTTTCTTT. Translating it yields CASSFWDSMNTEAFF.

The chain combines TRBV18 with TRBJ2-7, with 14 positions matching TRBD2. This CDR3 has 18 amino acids. Germline V gene lookup returns CDR1 KGHSH and CDR2 LQKENI. J gave up 2 bases and V 0 bases, and 6 bases lay outside the gene matches. CDR3 DNA: TGTGCCAGCTCACCACCGGGACTAGCGGGAGTTTTCACCTACGAGCAGTACTTC. Translation gives CASSPPGLAGVFTYEQYF.

This clone was detected once. The rearrangement joins TRBV27 to TRBJ2-1; maybe TRBD2 (6 bases). Trimming stripped 8 bases from V and 9 bases from J, with 17 bases between. The CDR3 spans 13 residues. From germline, CDR1 is MNHEY and CDR2 SMNVEV (reference sequence). The CDR3 protein is CASRPGGWGEQFF. CDR3 coding DNA: TGTGCCAGCCGCCCCGGGGGATGGGGTGAGCAGTTCTTC.